This T cell receptor (beta chain) came from a study of T cells expressing NK-cell markers. No DNA is given; TCRdb re-called the 5' RACE reads and lists each CDR3 protein once. The data include 400,000 to 550,000 distinct CDR3 sequences; the top ten clones carry more than 7%. Germline loops: CDR1 GTSNPN, CDR2 SVGIG (reference sequence). This CDR3 contains 12 residues. The source is a woman aged 18 to 75 in good health. Sequencing was done on a sample of blood T cells: a sorted CD56 or NKG2C T cell subset, CD4+ or CD8+ T cells, or bulk PBMC T cells (not recorded which). The rearrangement joins TRBV30 to TRBJ1-2; TCRdb's D gene call, TRBD1, goes unchecked for lack of DNA. The CDR3 spells CAWTGGNYGYTF.